This record looks at one T cell receptor (beta chain) sequence and its context. Its antigen is still unknown. It was with 60 Vbeta and 13 Jbeta primers that the PCR ran. Clones were sequenced by immunoSEQ multiplex PCR, and TCRdb holds only the in-frame ones, with some missing. This table has 60,000 or so clones, around 85% appearing once. The sample originates from a study of cytomegalovirus exposure and HLA in healthy donors. Study-wide context: An earlier analysis found roughly 100 million unique TCR beta sequences from around 180 million T cells. Genetic ancestry analysis placed under 90% of the 300 to 500 donors that were genotyped in the Caucasian-associated cluster. Study observations and caveats: The availability of immune exposure information extended only to CMV serostatus. Previous analysis showed most TCR beta V segments were productive about 87% or about 30% of the time.

The V and J ends lost 7 bases and 5 bases, in that order; junction bases with no gene match: 16. CDR1 SGHVS and CDR2 FQNEAQ come from the germline V gene. CDR3 length: 18 amino acids. The rearrangement joins TRBV7-8 to TRBJ2-1; 11 bases line up with TRBD1. Specimen: PBMCs. The TCR comes from a man in his forties in good health and CMV-seronegative. The CDR3 DNA reads as TGTGCCAGCAACCCGGTCGGGACAGGGGGTGGTTTGGACAATGAGCAGTTCTTC. Its protein product is CASNPVGTGGGLDNEQFF.